Following are 9 T cell receptor beta chains from one sample sequenced in a study of T cell responses to AZD1222 COVID-19 vaccine. Measured with immunoSEQ multiplex PCR; TCRdb has only the in-frame clones, and not every one. Of under 200,000 clones in the sample, approximately 87% are singletons; the top ten hold less than 3%. The sample consisted of peripheral blood, taken on day 0 of MenACWY control vaccination. The receptor source for this set is an adult in good health.

The chain joins TRBV5-1 to TRBJ1-2, with D hard to call. V was clipped by 5 bases and J by 0 bases, with 5 bases between them. The CDR3 is 12 residues long. The germline CDR1 and CDR2 sequences are SGHRS and YFSETQ. CDR3 residues: CASSSTNYGYTF. For the CDR3, the DNA is TGCGCCAGCAGTTCGACTAACTATGGCTACACCTTC. The whole variable domain, filled in from reference TRBV5-1 and TRBJ1-2, reads KAGVTQTPRYLIKTRGQQVTLSCSPISGHRSVSWYQQTPGQGLQFLFEYFSETQRNKGNFPGRFSGRQFSNSRSEMNVSTLELGDSALYLCASSSTNYGYTFGSGTRLTVV.

The chain links TRBV15 to TRBJ1-1, with D uncertain. The germline gives CDR1 LNHNV, CDR2 YYDKDF (reference sequence). V was clipped by 0 bases and J by 1 base, with 6 bases between them. This CDR3 contains 14 residues. The CDR3 nucleotides are TGTGCCACCAGCAGAGAACGAGGGAACACTGAAGCTTTCTTT. Its translation is CATSRERGNTEAFF.

V is TRBV3-1 (or the pseudogene TRBV3-2) and J is TRBJ2-1; 7 nucleotides align to TRBD2. Trimming at V came to 0 bases and at J to 6 bases, leaving 5 bases not matched to a gene. The length of the CDR3 is 15 residues. Germline V gives CDR1 LGHDT, CDR2 YNNKEL (reference sequence). This CDR3 is CASSQDGWGGNEQFF. CDR3 sequence (DNA): TGTGCCAGCAGCCAAGACGGTTGGGGGGGCAATGAGCAGTTCTTC.

This chain connects TRBV5-4 to TRBJ2-1; D is possibly TRBD1 (6 bases). The V end was cut by 6 bases, the J end by 4 bases, with 17 bases between. In germline, CDR1 is SGHNT, CDR2 YYREEE (reference sequence). The CDR3 spans 15 residues. The CDR3 nucleotides are TGTGCCAGCAAGCCTGGGGGCTCCACATACAATGAGCAGTTCTTC. Translating gives CASKPGGSTYNEQFF.

The chain is built from TRBV21-1 and TRBJ2-5; TRBD2 is the table's D call and was not checked against the DNA. TRBV21-1 constitutes a pseudogene. The length of the CDR3 is 15 residues. This CDR3 is CASSKARLKQETQYF. For the CDR3, the DNA is TGTGCCAGCAGCAAAGCGCGTCTAAAACAAGAGACCCAGTACTTC.

The chain couples TRBV5-1 to TRBJ1-2; 8 bases are a match to TRBD1. The germline CDR1 and CDR2 sequences are SGHRS and YFSETQ. The ends lost 2 bases at V and 7 bases at J; junction bases unmatched: 10. The CDR3 is 15 residues long. The CDR3 reads CASSLDPRTGTGYTF. The CDR3, as DNA: TGCGCCAGCAGCTTAGACCCCCGGACAGGGACTGGCTACACCTTC.

This chain connects TRBV19 to TRBJ1-1; 7 bases match TRBD1. Unmatched junction bases numbered 10, after V lost 6 bases and J lost 3 bases. Germline loops: CDR1 LNHDA, CDR2 SQIVND (reference sequence). CDR3 size: 15 residues. The CDR3 sequence is CASRRQGVKDTEAFF. In nucleotides, the CDR3 is TGTGCCAGTAGAAGACAGGGCGTAAAGGACACTGAAGCTTTCTTT.

This rearrangement joins TRBV5-1 to TRBJ2-5; 15 bases are a match to TRBD2. The V gene's germline CDR1 is SGHRS and CDR2 YFSETQ. The CDR3 contains 16 residues. The V gene end was trimmed by 2 bases and the J gene end by 5 bases; junction bases not matched to a gene: 4. The CDR3 sequence: CASSLGLAGGGETQYF. The CDR3 DNA follows: TGCGCCAGCAGCTTAGGACTAGCGGGAGGGGGTGAGACCCAGTACTTC. Full variable domain (missing parts from reference TRBV5-1 and TRBJ2-5): KAGVTQTPRYLIKTRGQQVTLSCSPISGHRSVSWYQQTPGQGLQFLFEYFSETQRNKGNFPGRFSGRQFSNSRSEMNVSTLELGDSALYLCASSLGLAGGGETQYFGPGTRLLVL.

V is TRBV29-1 and J is TRBJ2-3, with 11 bases matching TRBD1. Per germline, CDR1 SQVTM and CDR2 ANQGSEA. J was trimmed by 0 bases and V by 6 bases; bases with no gene match: 5. This CDR3 is 15 amino acids long. CDR3 amino acids: CSVHGTGGSTDTQYF. The CDR3 coding sequence is TGCAGCGTGCACGGGACAGGGGGGAGCACAGATACGCAGTATTTT.